These 3 T cell receptor beta chains came from one sample sequenced in a study of persistence of HIV-infected CD4 T cells. The libraries were made with immunoSEQ version 4 in survey mode. This table comes from immunoSEQ multiplex PCR, and its TCRdb copy is limited to in-frame clones, with some not included. The sample consists of more than 35,000 clones, 65% to 85% of them appearing once. The antigens these receptors bind are not known. Stimulation used 7.5 to 10 ug/mL lysate from CMV-infected fibroblasts. CD40L/CD69 double-negative CD45RO-high memory CD4+ T cells were collected. The sample was CD4+ T cells sorted from PBMCs after approximately 19-hour stimulation, taken from a patient who received antiretroviral therapy. These receptors were taken from an adult man with HIV who was CMV-seropositive.

The chain couples TRBV14 to TRBJ2-7; 7 bases align to TRBD1. This CDR3 has 13 amino acids. V shed 4 bases, J shed 6 bases, and the junction held 6 bases outside the gene matches. The germline CDR1 and CDR2 sequences are SGHDN and FVKESK. This chain's CDR3 is CASSRLQGTEQYF. DNA of the CDR3: TGTGCCAGCAGCCGCTTACAGGGGACCGAGCAGTACTTC.

The chain joins TRBV19 to TRBJ2-2; weak D call: TRBD1 (5 bases). There are 16 residues in the CDR3. CDR1 LNHDA and CDR2 SQIVND come from the germline V gene (reference sequence). V was clipped by 4 bases and J by 5 bases, with 17 bases between them. CDR3 sequence (DNA): TGTGCCAGTAGTAACAGGCTAGGAACTGGGACCGGGGAGCTGTTTTTT. Protein: CASSNRLGTGTGELFF.

The CDR3: CASSFGQGSSGANVLTF. CDR3 nucleotide sequence: TGTGCCAGCAGCTTCGGACAGGGGAGCTCTGGGGCCAACGTCCTGACTTTC. The chain has TRBV7-9 and TRBJ2-6, with TRBD1 matching over 9 bases. The V segment lost 3 bases and the J segment 0 bases; nucleotides outside the gene matches: 3. Looked up from germline, CDR1 is SEHNR and CDR2 is FQNEAQ (reference sequence). CDR3 length: 17 residues.